Listed below are T cell receptor beta chains from one sample, sequenced in a study of T cell responses to AZD1222 COVID-19 vaccine. Method: immunoSEQ multiplex PCR; TCRdb's copy keeps in-frame clones and lacks some. The sample has 100,000 to 150,000 clones, approximately 85% seen once. The sequencing used peripheral blood, collected 28 days after the second AZD1222 dose. The origin of the receptors is an adult who received the AZD1222 COVID-19 vaccine. Each CDR3 is given with its conserved first and last residue. The order of the fields is D gene, clone size, V gene, J gene, CDR3 DNA, CDR3 protein. D genes are given only for firm matches. Size tells how often a clone was seen (once, few, many) or the class of an expanded clone, and some rows leave it out.

D gene: -; clone size: once; V gene: TRBV29-1; J gene: TRBJ2-7; CDR3 DNA: TGCAGCGTTGAGGACACAGGGGAGCAGTACTTC; CDR3 protein: CSVEDTGEQYF
D gene: TRBD1; clone size: -; V gene: TRBV6-5; J gene: TRBJ2-7; CDR3 DNA: TGTGCCAGCAGTTTGGGACAGGGCCTCGAGCAGTACTTC; CDR3 protein: CASSLGQGLEQYF
D gene: TRBD1; clone size: -; V gene: TRBV28; J gene: TRBJ2-5; CDR3 DNA: TGTGCCAGCACCTTGGGGACAGGGGGTACCCAGTACTTC; CDR3 protein: CASTLGTGGTQYF
D gene: -; clone size: -; V gene: TRBV11-2; J gene: TRBJ2-7; CDR3 DNA: TGTGCCAGCAGCTTAGCCGGGGGGCAGGTCTACGAGCAGTACTTC; CDR3 protein: CASSLAGGQVYEQYF
D gene: TRBD1; clone size: -; V gene: TRBV7-2; J gene: TRBJ1-2; CDR3 DNA: TGTGCCAGCAGGATAAAGCCTGGGACAGGCCTTTCCCATGGCTACACCTTC; CDR3 protein: CASRIKPGTGLSHGYTF
D gene: TRBD1; clone size: -; V gene: TRBV7-9; J gene: TRBJ1-2; CDR3 DNA: TGTGCCAGCAGCCCAATACAGGGGGAAGCTAACTATGGCTACACCTTC; CDR3 protein: CASSPIQGEANYGYTF
D gene: TRBD1; clone size: once; V gene: TRBV27; J gene: TRBJ1-5; CDR3 DNA: TGTGCCAGCAGCCCTCTCGACAGGGTGAGCAATCAGCCCCAGCATTTT; CDR3 protein: CASSPLDRVSNQPQHF
D gene: TRBD1; clone size: -; V gene: TRBV6-2/TRBV6-3; J gene: TRBJ2-7; CDR3 DNA: TGTGCCAGCAGTTACTCCTCGACAGGGGGCCCCTACGAGCAGTACTTC; CDR3 protein: CASSYSSTGGPYEQYF
D gene: -; clone size: -; V gene: TRBV4-2; J gene: TRBJ2-3; CDR3 DNA: TGTGCCAGCAGCCAAAGCGGCCAGGGAGGTGGTACTAGCACAGATACGCAGTATTTT; CDR3 protein: CASSQSGQGGGTSTDTQYF
D gene: TRBD1; clone size: -; V gene: TRBV28; J gene: TRBJ1-5; CDR3 DNA: TGTGCCAACGGGGACAGGGCCGGTCAGCCCCAGCATTTT; CDR3 protein: CANGDRAGQPQHF
D gene: TRBD1; clone size: -; V gene: TRBV7-8; J gene: TRBJ1-5; CDR3 DNA: TGTGCCAGCAGCTTAGAAGGGACAGGGTTAAATCAGCCCCAGCATTTT; CDR3 protein: CASSLEGTGLNQPQHF
D gene: -; clone size: once; V gene: TRBV28; J gene: TRBJ1-5; CDR3 DNA: TGTGCCAGCACATTTAAGCAGGTCGTTGGTAGACAGCCCCAGCATTTT; CDR3 protein: CASTFKQVVGRQPQHF
D gene: -; clone size: -; V gene: TRBV7-8; J gene: TRBJ1-3; CDR3 DNA: TGTGCCAGCAGCTTTCAGGGAAGTAGCTCTGGAAACACCATATATTTT; CDR3 protein: CASSFQGSSSGNTIYF
D gene: TRBD1; clone size: few; V gene: TRBV7-2; J gene: TRBJ1-6; CDR3 DNA: TGTGCCAGCAGCTTAACCGGGACAGGGGGCTTAAGTTCACCCCTCCACTTT; CDR3 protein: CASSLTGTGGLSSPLHF
D gene: TRBD1; clone size: -; V gene: TRBV30; J gene: TRBJ1-2; CDR3 DNA: TGTGCCTGGAGTCGGACAGGGATACCACCATATGGCTACACCTTC; CDR3 protein: CAWSRTGIPPYGYTF
D gene: -; clone size: once; V gene: TRBV12-3/TRBV12-4; J gene: TRBJ1-2; CDR3 DNA: TGTGCCATAACAACGGGAGGAGGAGGCTACACCTTC; CDR3 protein: CAITTGGGGYTF
D gene: -; clone size: few; V gene: TRBV19; J gene: TRBJ2-7; CDR3 DNA: TGTGCCAGTAGTATGGTGGGGGTCGGCTACGAGCAGTACTTC; CDR3 protein: CASSMVGVGYEQYF
D gene: -; clone size: -; V gene: TRBV7-9; J gene: TRBJ1-4; CDR3 DNA: TGTGCCAGCAGCTTATCACGTCGTGGCGTCGAAAAACTGTTTTTT; CDR3 protein: CASSLSRRGVEKLFF
D gene: -; clone size: -; V gene: TRBV5-1; J gene: TRBJ2-5; CDR3 DNA: TGCGCCAGCAGCCCGGGACTCCCACAGCAAGAGACCCAGTACTTC; CDR3 protein: CASSPGLPQQETQYF
D gene: -; clone size: once; V gene: TRBV9; J gene: TRBJ1-4; CDR3 DNA: TGTGCCAGCAGCGTATCAGGCGGTGGCGGAGAAAAACTGTTTTTT; CDR3 protein: CASSVSGGGGEKLFF
D gene: -; clone size: -; V gene: TRBV12-5; J gene: TRBJ2-1; CDR3 DNA: TGTGCTAGTGGTCCCACATCCGAGTTCTTC; CDR3 protein: CASGPTSEFF
D gene: -; clone size: few; V gene: TRBV28; J gene: TRBJ2-4; CDR3 DNA: TGTGCCAGCACAGGGCTTGCCAAAAACATTCAGTACTTC; CDR3 protein: CASTGLAKNIQYF
D gene: -; clone size: once; V gene: TRBV6-5; J gene: TRBJ1-4; CDR3 DNA: TGTGCCAGCAGGCAGGCGGCCGGGAAACTGTTTTTT; CDR3 protein: CASRQAAGKLFF
D gene: -; clone size: -; V gene: TRBV12-3/TRBV12-4; J gene: TRBJ1-4; CDR3 DNA: TGTGCCAGCAGTCCCGGTGAAAAACTGTTTTTT; CDR3 protein: CASSPGEKLFF